These 8 T cell receptor beta chains were sequenced from one sample in a study of radiotherapy plus CTLA-4 blockade in lung cancer. The table came from immunoSEQ multiplex PCR; TCRdb's copy has only in-frame clones and leaves some out. The sample consists of approximately 50,000 clones, approximately 84% of them appearing once. Sequenced material: peripheral blood, taken from a patient treated with radiotherapy plus ipilimumab. Receptor source: a human donor with non-small cell lung cancer whose response to radiotherapy plus ipilimumab could not be evaluated.

The chain employs TRBV10-2 and TRBJ1-2; the match to TRBD1 covers 11 bases. V trimming: 10 bases; J trimming: 3 bases; junction bases outside the gene matches: 4. The CDR3 is 13 residues long. The germline gives CDR1 WSHSY, CDR2 SAAADI. For the CDR3, the DNA is TGCGCCACCGGGGACAGGGGGTACTATGGCTACACCTTC. Residues: CATGDRGYYGYTF.

The gene calls are TRBV4-2 and TRBJ2-7, with TRBD1 as a possible D gene (6 bases). V lost 1 base, J lost 1 base, and 14 bases lay in between. The CDR3 totals 16 residues. Germline V CDR1 and CDR2: LGHNA, YNFKEQ. CDR3 DNA: TGTGCCAGCAGCCAAGGCCTTATTGGACAGTCCTACGAGCAGTACTTC. Encoded protein: CASSQGLIGQSYEQYF.

The chain employs TRBV30 and TRBJ2-1, with 9 bases fitting TRBD2. V dropped 2 bases and J dropped 2; count of bases not matched to a gene: 4. This CDR3 has 15 amino acids. The germline V gene encodes CDR1 GTSNPN and CDR2 SVGIG (reference sequence). CDR3 residues: CAWSKAGGAYNEQFF. In DNA form, the CDR3 reads TGTGCCTGGAGTAAAGCGGGAGGAGCCTACAATGAGCAGTTCTTC.

V gene TRBV7-9 combines with J gene TRBJ2-1; TRBD2 matches at 13 bases. Trimming removed 5 bases from V and 4 bases from J; junction bases left unmatched: 5. The CDR3 runs to 16 residues. The germline gives CDR1 SEHNR, CDR2 FQNEAQ (reference sequence). The CDR3 sequence: CASSPEGLAGYNEQFF. CDR3 DNA: TGTGCCAGCAGCCCTGAGGGACTAGCGGGGTACAATGAGCAGTTCTTC.

The chain links TRBV7-8 to TRBJ2-5; 9 nucleotides agree with TRBD2. The J call may not be correct, given that the DNA end is closer to TRBJ2-7. The CDR3 is 19 residues long. Germline V gene data show CDR1 as SGHVS and CDR2 as FQNEAQ. The CDR3 region is CASSRTGASGTPKAYEQYF. The CDR3 DNA reads TGTGCCAGCAGCCGAACGGGAGCTAGCGGGACTCCGAAAGCCTACGAGCAGTACTTC.

This chain links TRBV7-9 with TRBJ1-2; D unresolved. Germline V gene sequence: CDR1 SEHNR, CDR2 FQNEAQ (reference sequence). This CDR3 spans 13 amino acids. V shed 3 bases and J shed 2 bases, with 7 bases lying between them. This chain's CDR3 is CASSFDKNYGYTF. CDR3 in DNA: TGTGCCAGCAGCTTCGACAAAAACTATGGCTACACCTTC.

The chain joins TRBV15 to TRBJ1-1, with a tentative D call TRBD1 (5 bases). Trimming took off 0 bases at V and 4 bases at J, with 12 bases between the two ends. The CDR3 spans 15 residues. Germline CDR1 reads LNHNV; CDR2 reads YYDKDF (reference sequence). For the CDR3, the DNA is TGTGCCACCAGCAGAGATCAGGGCGGGACCACTGAAGCTTTCTTT. Protein: CATSRDQGGTTEAFF.

The chain joins TRBV2 to TRBJ2-7; 10 bases fit TRBD2. Germline lookup yields CDR1 SNHLY and CDR2 FYNNEI. Trimming took 8 bases from V and 3 from J; bases not matched to a gene: 7. This CDR3 has 14 residues. The CDR3 DNA is TGTGCCAGCCGGACCCTAGCGGGGGACTACGAGCAGTACTTC. Its translation is CASRTLAGDYEQYF.